Listed here are 12 T cell receptor beta chains from one sample, sequenced in a study of identifying expanded T cells in peripheral blood. Clones were read by immunoSEQ multiplex PCR, and TCRdb kept only the in-frame ones, dropping some. The sample consists of approximately 120,000 clones, around 84% of them appearing once. Sequencing input: blood. All receptors derive from a person between 18 and 69 years old in good health.

The CDR3 bases are TGTGCCAGCACCACAGAGGGGGAAAAACTGTTTTTT. Its protein is CASTTEGEKLFF. The V and J genes are TRBV6-5 and TRBJ1-4; the D gene is possibly TRBD1 (5 bases). V shed 7 bases and J shed 8 bases, with 11 bases lying between them. The CDR3 covers 12 residues. Looked up from germline, CDR1 is MNHEY and CDR2 is SVGAGI.

The chain links TRBV11-3 to TRBJ2-7; 7 bases fit TRBD1. This CDR3 is built from 15 residues. Germline loops: CDR1 SGHNT, CDR2 YENEEA. V lost 5 bases, J lost 7 bases, and 14 bases stayed unmatched. CDR3 DNA: TGTGCCAGCAGCCCTTCCTATACAGGGGTCGGGGAGCAGTACTTC. Translating gives CASSPSYTGVGEQYF. The whole variable domain, remainder taken from reference TRBV11-3 and TRBJ2-7, is EAGVVQSPRYKIIEKKQPVAFWCNPISGHNTLYWYLQNLGQGPELLIRYENEEAVDDSQLPKDRFSAERLKGVDSTLKIQPAELGDSAVYLCASSPSYTGVGEQYFGPGTRLTVT.

The chain joins TRBV18 to TRBJ1-6; a weak D match, TRBD1 (5 bases). Trimming cost V 3 bases and J 9 bases, with 15 bases left between them. The CDR3 runs to 15 residues. Per germline, CDR1 KGHSH and CDR2 LQKENI. The CDR3 sequence: CASSPGPSGGSPLHF. CDR3 DNA sequence: TGTGCCAGCTCACCGGGGCCCTCCGGGGGTTCACCCCTCCACTTT.

The chain combines TRBV7-2 with TRBJ2-3, with 8 bases aligning to TRBD1. CDR1 SGHTA and CDR2 FQGNSA come from the germline V gene. V was clipped by 0 bases and J by 6 bases; unmatched bases: 8. The CDR3 has 16 amino acids. CDR3 loop: CASSLAMTGAADTQYF. The CDR3 coding sequence is TGTGCCAGCAGCTTAGCTATGACAGGGGCAGCGGATACGCAGTATTTT.

This sequence joins TRBV11-2 and TRBJ1-2, with D possibly TRBD1 on 5 matching bases. CDR3 length: 14 amino acids. In germline, CDR1 is SGHAT, CDR2 FQNNGV. Between the trimmed V and J ends, which lost 2 bases and 2 bases, there was a span of 9 bases. The CDR3 is CASSLLKGNYGYTF. The CDR3, as DNA: TGTGCCAGCAGCTTACTGAAGGGGAACTATGGCTACACCTTC.

This clone was counted a few times. This sequence joins TRBV27 and TRBJ1-5; weak D call: TRBD1 (6 bases). The length of the CDR3 is 14 residues. The germline V and J ends were trimmed by 2 bases and 6 bases, with 11 bases remaining between them. Germline V lookup: CDR1 MNHEY, CDR2 SMNVEV (reference sequence). The CDR3 loop is CASSLGSGVQPQHF. The CDR3 DNA sequence: TGTGCCAGCAGTTTAGGCTCAGGGGTTCAGCCCCAGCATTTT.

This chain connects TRBV9 to TRBJ1-3; D may be TRBD1 (5 bases). V lost 3 bases and J lost 4, with 17 bases in between. The length of the CDR3 is 16 residues. Germline CDR1 SGDLS, CDR2 YYNGEE. CDR3 DNA: TGTGCCAGCAGCGCGCCGGGGCTCAGGACCGGAAACACCATATATTTT. Its protein is CASSAPGLRTGNTIYF.

This chain links TRBV2 with TRBJ2-3; the D gene is possibly TRBD1 (6 bases). Deletions cut 5 bases from V and 2 bases from J, with 14 bases between. The CDR3 runs 15 residues. Germline V gives CDR1 SNHLY, CDR2 FYNNEI. CDR3 protein: CASSPAGVHTDTQYF. The CDR3 DNA is TGTGCCAGCAGTCCGGCAGGGGTACACACAGATACGCAGTATTTT.

Remarks on this clone: Different DNA sequences within this sample yield the same CDR3. The chain uses TRBV5-1 and TRBJ1-2; D unresolved. V was trimmed by 0 bases and J by 5 bases, leaving 11 bases between them. The CDR3 spans 14 residues. CDR1 and CDR2 (germline): SGHRS, YFSETQ. CDR3 nucleotide sequence: TGCGCCAGCAGCTTGGCCTCCAGTTCTTATGGCTACACCTTC. This encodes CASSLASSSYGYTF. Combining the CDR3 with reference TRBV5-1 and TRBJ1-2 gives the whole variable domain KAGVTQTPRYLIKTRGQQVTLSCSPISGHRSVSWYQQTPGQGLQFLFEYFSETQRNKGNFPGRFSGRQFSNSRSEMNVSTLELGDSALYLCASSLASSSYGYTFGSGTRLTVV.

V and J are TRBV6-5 and TRBJ2-7, with 7 positions matching TRBD2. The germline V gene encodes CDR1 MNHEY and CDR2 SVGAGI. The CDR3 loop spans 15 amino acids. V lost 6 bases, J lost 4 bases, and 12 bases stayed unmatched. CDR3 bases: TGTGCCAGCAGCCAGGTGTCGGGAGGCAGATACGAGCAGTACTTC. Translation: CASSQVSGGRYEQYF.

Notes on this clone: This sample also contains other DNA sequences that code for the same CDR3. The genes are TRBV9 and TRBJ2-5; no definite D call. Trimming took 0 bases from V and 2 from J, leaving 8 bases between them. CDR3 length: 14 residues. Germline CDR1 is SGDLS and CDR2 is YYNGEE. In DNA form, the CDR3 reads TGTGCCAGCAGCGTAGGCGGCTCACAAGAGACCCAGTACTTC. Translation: CASSVGGSQETQYF.

The chain recombines TRBV6-5 with TRBJ1-1, with no clear D. V dropped 3 bases and J dropped 0 bases, with 11 bases sitting between them. Germline lookup yields CDR1 MNHEY and CDR2 SVGAGI. The CDR3 runs 15 residues. As DNA, the CDR3 is TGTGCCAGCAGTTATGGCCAGAAGGTGAACACTGAAGCTTTCTTT. This encodes CASSYGQKVNTEAFF.